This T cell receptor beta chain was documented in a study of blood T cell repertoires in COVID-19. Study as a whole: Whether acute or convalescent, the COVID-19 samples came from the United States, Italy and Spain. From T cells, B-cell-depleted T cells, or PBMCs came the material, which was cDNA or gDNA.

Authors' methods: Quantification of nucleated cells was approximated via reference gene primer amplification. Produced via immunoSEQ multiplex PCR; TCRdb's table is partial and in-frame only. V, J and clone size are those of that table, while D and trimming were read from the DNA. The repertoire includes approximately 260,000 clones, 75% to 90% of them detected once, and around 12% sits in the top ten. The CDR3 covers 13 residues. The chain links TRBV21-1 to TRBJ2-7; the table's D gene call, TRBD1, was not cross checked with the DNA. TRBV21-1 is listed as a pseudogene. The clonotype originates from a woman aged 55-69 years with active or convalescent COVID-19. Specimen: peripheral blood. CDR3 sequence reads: CASPGQGWYEQYF. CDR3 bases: TGTGCCAGCCCCGGACAGGGATGGTACGAGCAGTACTTC.